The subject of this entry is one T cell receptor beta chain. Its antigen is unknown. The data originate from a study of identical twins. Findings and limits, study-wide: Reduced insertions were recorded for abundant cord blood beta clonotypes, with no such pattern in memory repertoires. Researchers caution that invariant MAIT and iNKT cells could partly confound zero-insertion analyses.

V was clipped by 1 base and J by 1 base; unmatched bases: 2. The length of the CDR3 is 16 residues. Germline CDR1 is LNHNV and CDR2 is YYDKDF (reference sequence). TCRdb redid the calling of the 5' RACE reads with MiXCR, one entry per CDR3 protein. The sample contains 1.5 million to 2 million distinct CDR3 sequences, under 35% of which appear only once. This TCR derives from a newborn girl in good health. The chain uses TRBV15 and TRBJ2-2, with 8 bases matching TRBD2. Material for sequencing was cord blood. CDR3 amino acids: CATSRGLAGNTGELFF. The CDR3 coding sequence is TGTGCCACCAGCAGAGGGCTAGCGGGGAACACCGGGGAGCTGTTTTTT.